Listed below are T cell receptor beta chains from one sample, sequenced in a study of vaccination and CD4 T cells after COVID-19. One entry per CDR3 protein, called by TCRdb with MiXCR from the PCR reads. The sample lists about 14,000 distinct CDR3 sequences, 29% occurring once. For these receptors, no antigen is known. Sequencing used CD4+ T cells from blood, cultured in vitro, obtained before SARS-CoV-2 vaccination. The receptor set was obtained from a human donor who received a COVID-19 vaccine. Each CDR3 is given with its conserved first and last residue. The D gene is left open where the match is weak. Clone size is given for some rows only: seen once, a few or many times, or a class if the clone is expanded.

size,D,J,V,DNA,CDR3
few,TRBD1,TRBJ1-1,TRBV6-5,TGTGCCAGCAGTTACCTCGGGACAGCCGGCCTGAACACTGAAGCTTTCTTT,CASSYLGTAGLNTEAFF
-,-,TRBJ1-1,TRBV15,TGTGCCACCAGCAGAGGTGACAGAAACACTGAAGCTTTCTTT,CATSRGDRNTEAFF
few,-,TRBJ1-5,TRBV10-3,TGTGCCATCAGTGCCAGGTTCGGTAATCAGCCCCAGCATTTT,CAISARFGNQPQHF
few,TRBD1,TRBJ2-7,TRBV20-1,TGCAGTGCTAGAGAGGGACAGGGCTCCTACGAGCAGTACTTC,CSAREGQGSYEQYF
-,-,TRBJ1-3,TRBV7-2,TGTGCCAGCAGCTTAGGCAGGGCTAAAGGAAACACCATATATTTT,CASSLGRAKGNTIYF
few,-,TRBJ2-3,TRBV20-1,TGCAGTGCTAGAGATCAGGAGGCCGGAAGCACAGATACGCAGTATTTT,CSARDQEAGSTDTQYF
few,-,TRBJ1-2,TRBV12-3/TRBV12-4,TGTGCCAGCAGTTTACAGGCTTACTATGGCTACACCTTC,CASSLQAYYGYTF
few,TRBD1,TRBJ2-2,TRBV12-3/TRBV12-4,TGTGCCAGCAGTTCCCCCGGGACAGGGGGTCCCGGGGAGCTGTTTTTT,CASSSPGTGGPGELFF
-,TRBD2,TRBJ2-1,TRBV20-1,TGCAGTGCTAGCCGACCCACTAGCGGGGATCACAATGAGCAGTTCTTC,CSASRPTSGDHNEQFF
-,-,TRBJ1-3,TRBV6-1,TGTGCCAGCAGTGATCTCGGGGCCTTCTCTGGAAACACCATATATTTT,CASSDLGAFSGNTIYF
few,-,TRBJ1-3,TRBV20-1,TGCAGTCACAGGACCAACTCTGGAAACACCATATATTTT,CSHRTNSGNTIYF
few,-,TRBJ2-1,TRBV6-1,TGTGCCAGCAGTGAACATGGGGGTGCAGACTCCTACAATGAGCAGTTCTTC,CASSEHGGADSYNEQFF
-,-,TRBJ2-3,TRBV20-1,TGCAGTGCTCGAACTAATCGAGGCACAGATACGCAGTATTTT,CSARTNRGTDTQYF
-,-,TRBJ1-1,TRBV5-4,TGTGCCAGCAGTTTTACAGTGAACACTGAAGCTTTCTTT,CASSFTVNTEAFF
-,TRBD1,TRBJ1-4,TRBV24-1,TGTGCCGCCAGTGATTCTACTGCCACAGGGGGGAATGAAAAACTGTTTTTT,CAASDSTATGGNEKLFF
once,TRBD1,TRBJ2-7,TRBV19,TGTGCCAGTAGTCCGGGACAGGGGGACGAGCAGTACTTC,CASSPGQGDEQYF
-,TRBD1,TRBJ2-7,TRBV9,TGTGCCAGCAGCGTAGGAAGGGGACAGGGGGTATACGAGCAGTACTTC,CASSVGRGQGVYEQYF
-,-,TRBJ1-1,TRBV11-2,TGTGCCAGCAGCTTATCCTCAAGGGGGAACACTGAAGCTTTCTTT,CASSLSSRGNTEAFF
-,-,TRBJ1-3,TRBV7-3,TGTGCCAGCAGCTTAGAGAGGGAGTACTCTGGAAACACCATATATTTT,CASSLEREYSGNTIYF
-,TRBD1,TRBJ1-5,TRBV2,TGTGCCAGCAGACAAGACAGGGGTAGCAATCAGCCCCAGCATTTT,CASRQDRGSNQPQHF
-,TRBD2,TRBJ2-1,TRBV7-9,TGTGCCAGCAGCCCCCAGCGGGGGGGCCGCAATGAGCAGTTCTTC,CASSPQRGGRNEQFF
-,-,TRBJ2-7,TRBV6-1,TGTGCCAGCAGTCCCCTACCCATCCGAAAATCCTACGAGCAGTACTTC,CASSPLPIRKSYEQYF
-,TRBD1,TRBJ2-7,TRBV2,TGTGCCAGCAGTGTTATCGGGACAGGACCCTACGAGCAGTACTTC,CASSVIGTGPYEQYF
few,-,TRBJ2-2,TRBV12-3/TRBV12-4,TGTGCCAGCAGTTTAAAGGAGGGCGGGGAGCTGTTTTTT,CASSLKEGGELFF
-,TRBD2,TRBJ2-3,TRBV20-1,TGCAGTGCTAGCCCCTTCAATCTAGCGGGGGGGATCACAGATACGCAGTATTTT,CSASPFNLAGGITDTQYF
few,-,TRBJ1-2,TRBV6-1,TGTGCCAGCAGTGGGCGGGGACCTCAAGGAGGCTACACCTTC,CASSGRGPQGGYTF
few,TRBD1,TRBJ2-3,TRBV19,TGTGCCAGTAGGTGGCAGGGGGCGGATACGCAGTATTTT,CASRWQGADTQYF
-,-,TRBJ2-1,TRBV2,TGTGCCAGCACCAATTGGGGCGGGGGCGTTGAGCAGTTCTTC,CASTNWGGGVEQFF
few,-,TRBJ2-5,TRBV7-2,TGTGCCAGCAGCTTAGACCAAGAGACCCAGTACTTC,CASSLDQETQYF
-,-,TRBJ1-1,TRBV20-1,TGCAGTGCTCGGGGGGGGAACACTGAAGCTTTCTTT,CSARGGNTEAFF
-,TRBD1,TRBJ2-3,TRBV5-1,TGCGCCAGCAGCGAGGGACAGGGCGGTAGCACAGATACGCAGTATTTT,CASSEGQGGSTDTQYF
few,TRBD2,TRBJ2-3,TRBV19,TGTGCCAGTAGGCCAGGACTAGCGGGCACAGATACGCAGTATTTT,CASRPGLAGTDTQYF
-,-,TRBJ2-7,TRBV6-2/TRBV6-3,TGTGCCAGCACCACATACGGACCTCGGGAGCAGTACTTC,CASTTYGPREQYF
-,TRBD2,TRBJ2-3,TRBV7-2,TGTGCCAGCAGCCCCGGACTAGCGGGGTTCACTAGCACAGATACGCAGTATTTT,CASSPGLAGFTSTDTQYF
-,TRBD1,TRBJ1-2,TRBV5-4,TGTGCCAGCAGCCAGGGACAGCTTGGGGTCTATGGCTACACCTTC,CASSQGQLGVYGYTF
-,-,TRBJ1-6,TRBV30,TGTGCCTGGTCGTTCTTGGGGGCGATTTCTCGTTCACCCCTCCACTTT,CAWSFLGAISRSPLHF
-,-,TRBJ2-7,TRBV21-1,TGTGCCAGCAGCACCCAGGGCTCCTACGAGCAGTACTTC,CASSTQGSYEQYF
-,TRBD2,TRBJ2-3,TRBV6-4,TGTGCCAGCAGTAGCGGGGGGGGAGATACGCAGTATTTT,CASSSGGGDTQYF
-,-,TRBJ2-2,TRBV10-3,TGTGCCATCAGTGAGTACGGCGGGGAGCTGTTTTTT,CAISEYGGELFF
few,-,TRBJ1-2,TRBV5-5,TGTGCCAGCAGCTTGTGGGGGGCGCAAAACTATGGCTACACCTTC,CASSLWGAQNYGYTF
medium-sized,-,TRBJ1-6,TRBV5-1,TGCGCCAGCAGCTTGGCCACTGTTAAGGGTTCACCCCTCCACTTT,CASSLATVKGSPLHF
-,-,TRBJ1-3,TRBV29-1,TGCAGCGTTCTGGGGGTCTCTGGAAACACCATATATTTT,CSVLGVSGNTIYF
few,TRBD1,TRBJ1-1,TRBV12-5,TGTGCTAGTGGTTTTGGGACAGACACTGAAGCTTTCTTT,CASGFGTDTEAFF
-,TRBD2,TRBJ2-3,TRBV3-1,TGTGCCAGCAGCCCTCGACTAGCGGGGGGTTCAGATACGCAGTATTTT,CASSPRLAGGSDTQYF
few,-,TRBJ2-3,TRBV6-5,TGTGCCAGCAGTTACTCTATATCGGGATTATGGGGCACAGATACGCAGTATTTT,CASSYSISGLWGTDTQYF
few,-,TRBJ1-2,TRBV20-1,TGCAGTGCCATTAAACCCCAGAACTATGGCTACACCTTC,CSAIKPQNYGYTF
few,-,TRBJ2-1,TRBV2,TGTGCCAGCAGTGAATGGGGGGCCAATGAGCAGTTCTTC,CASSEWGANEQFF
-,-,TRBJ2-3,TRBV5-1,TGCGCCAGCAGCTTGACAGCTTCTAGCACAGATACGCAGTATTTT,CASSLTASSTDTQYF
few,-,TRBJ1-3,TRBV12-3/TRBV12-4,TGTGCCAGCAGTTTAGAGGGTACCTCCGGAAACACCATATATTTT,CASSLEGTSGNTIYF
few,TRBD1,TRBJ1-5,TRBV30,TGTGCCTGGAGTGCAGATAAGACAAGGACAGGGGGGCCTCAGCCCCAGCATTTT,CAWSADKTRTGGPQPQHF
few,-,TRBJ2-3,TRBV5-1,TGCGCCAGCAGACGGGGAAGCACAGATACGCAGTATTTT,CASRRGSTDTQYF
few,-,TRBJ1-5,TRBV7-8,TGTGCCAGCAGCTTGGGGGATCAGCCCCAGCATTTT,CASSLGDQPQHF